These 14 T cell receptor beta chains share one sample of origin, sequenced in a study of CD4+ T cells in melanoma. Libraries were prepared by immunoSEQ multiplex PCR; TCRdb keeps only in-frame clonotypes and omits some of them. In the table there are around 16,000 clones, roughly four fifths of which are singletons. Sequencing was performed on cells from a culture (not recorded whether cultured in vitro). These receptors were collected from a human donor with melanoma.

This sequence joins TRBV5-4 and TRBJ2-5, with 11 bases lining up with TRBD2. Trimming at V came to 2 bases and at J to 5 bases, leaving 8 bases not matched to a gene. CDR3 length equals 16 residues. Germline loops: CDR1 SGHNT, CDR2 YYREEE (reference sequence). CDR3 nucleotide sequence: TGTGCCAGCAGCTTTCCTAGCGGGGGGCTTGAGGAGACCCAGTACTTC. Residues: CASSFPSGGLEETQYF.

The V gene is TRBV4-1, the J gene TRBJ2-1, with 12 positions matching TRBD2. Germline CDR1 reads MGHRA; CDR2 reads YSYEKL. This CDR3 region has 16 residues. Unmatched junction bases numbered 10, after V lost 4 bases and J lost 9 bases. DNA for the CDR3: TGCGCCAGCAGCCCCCCCCTAGCGGGGGGGCCGTTTGAGCAGTTCTTC. This translates into CASSPPLAGGPFEQFF.

This clone was detected only a few times. The J gene is TRBJ1-1, the V gene TRBV6-5, with unresolved D. CDR1 is MNHEY and CDR2 is SVGAGI in the germline V gene. V gave up 2 bases and J gave up 4 bases, with 8 bases separating them. The CDR3 runs to 13 residues. The chain's CDR3 is CASSYHRSTEAFF. DNA of the CDR3: TGTGCCAGCAGTTACCATAGGAGCACTGAAGCTTTCTTT.

This rearrangement joins TRBV11-3 to TRBJ1-1; D is ambiguous. V dropped 1 base and J dropped 8 bases, with 11 bases sitting between them. The CDR3 is made up of 13 amino acids. Per the germline V gene, CDR1 is SGHNT and CDR2 is YENEEA. CDR3 DNA: TGTGCCAGCAGCTTAGGTGATGGCAGGGAAGCTTTCTTT. It translates to CASSLGDGREAFF.

The table lists this clone with a few counts. This chain links TRBV10-3 with TRBJ2-2; 8 bases align to TRBD1. This CDR3 has 16 residues. With V trimmed by 6 bases and J by 2 bases, 8 bases remained unmatched. Germline loops: CDR1 ENHRY, CDR2 SYGVKD. CDR3: CAISSLTGANTGELFF. The CDR3 DNA is TGTGCCATCAGCTCGCTGACAGGGGCAAACACCGGGGAGCTGTTTTTT.

The chain combines TRBV5-5 with TRBJ2-7; D tentatively reads TRBD1 or TRBD2 (5 bases each). V lost 3 bases, J lost 11 bases, and 21 bases lay in between. The CDR3 consists of 14 residues. Germline V gene data show CDR1 as SGHKS and CDR2 as YYEKEE (reference sequence). The CDR3 DNA sequence: TGTGCCAGCAGCTCCGGGACGGGTCCAGGTTTTGAGTACTTC. This encodes CASSSGTGPGFEYF. Together with reference TRBV5-5 and TRBJ2-7, the CDR3 gives the full variable domain: DAGVTQSPTHLIKTRGQQVTLRCSPISGHKSVSWYQQVLGQGPQFIFQYYEKEERGRGNFPDRFSARQFPNYSSELNVNALLLGDSALYLCASSSGTGPGFEYFGPGTRLTVT.

This clone was observed a few times. The chain recombines TRBV6-1 with TRBJ1-4; D might be TRBD1 (5 bases). The CDR3 covers 15 residues. Germline CDR1 and CDR2: MNHNS and SASEGT. Trimming stripped 6 bases from V and 4 bases from J, with 15 bases between. As DNA, the CDR3 is TGTGCCAGCAGATCCGGGGGGTCTGGTAATGAAAAACTGTTTTTT. It codes for CASRSGGSGNEKLFF.

This clone appeared once. The chain carries TRBV10-3 and TRBJ1-3; D is possibly TRBD1 (6 bases). The V and J ends lost 10 bases and 0 bases respectively, with 16 bases between them. The germline gives CDR1 ENHRY, CDR2 SYGVKD. The CDR3 runs to 15 residues. CDR3 nucleotide sequence: TGTGCCACCTCTCGACAGGACTCCTCTGGAAACACCATATATTTT. This translates into CATSRQDSSGNTIYF.

This chain joins TRBV30 and TRBJ1-6; D is ambiguous. Germline loops: CDR1 GTSNPN, CDR2 SVGIG (reference sequence). The CDR3 is 14 residues long. V lost 3 bases, J lost 7 bases, and 13 bases lay in between. The CDR3: CAWRAATINSPLHF. The CDR3 DNA reads TGTGCCTGGAGGGCGGCCACAATAAATTCACCCCTCCACTTT. The full variable domain, in which reference TRBV30 and TRBJ1-6 provide the parts outside the CDR3, is SQTIHQWPATLVQPVGSPLSLECTVEGTSNPNLYWYRQAAGRGLQLLFYSVGIGQISSEVPQNLSASRPQDRQFILSSKKLLLSDSGFYLCAWRAATINSPLHFGNGTRLTVT.

The chain employs TRBV18 and TRBJ1-2; possibly TRBD1 for D (5 bases). Germline V gene lookup returns CDR1 KGHSH and CDR2 LQKENI. The CDR3 covers 15 residues. Trimming left V 3 bases short and J 8 bases short, with 19 bases between. The CDR3 DNA follows: TGTGCCAGCTCACCTTCCCCGGGAGGGGACCGAGGCTACACCTTC. Its protein product is CASSPSPGGDRGYTF.

The V and J genes are TRBV2 and TRBJ1-1, with 9 bases that match TRBD1. CDR1 and CDR2 from the germline V gene are SNHLY and FYNNEI. CDR3 length equals 16 residues. V dropped 5 bases and J dropped 3; count of bases not matched to a gene: 10. Written as DNA, the CDR3 is TGTGCCAGCAGTCAGGTGGGACAGGGTTGGGACACTGAAGCTTTCTTT. It encodes CASSQVGQGWDTEAFF.

This clone appeared a few times. The chain joins TRBV14 to TRBJ2-3, with D uncertain. The germline gives CDR1 SGHDN, CDR2 FVKESK. V dropped 5 bases and J dropped 4 bases, with 10 bases sitting between them. This CDR3 comprises 13 residues. CDR3 DNA: TGTGCCAGCAGCTCCCGACGGTCAGATACGCAGTATTTT. Translated, it gives CASSSRRSDTQYF.

The V gene is TRBV19, the J gene TRBJ1-4; tentatively, D is TRBD1 (6 bases). V was trimmed by 3 bases and J by 8 bases, leaving 10 bases between them. The length of the CDR3 is 13 residues. Germline CDR1 LNHDA, CDR2 SQIVND (reference sequence). The CDR3 nucleotides read TGTGCCAGTAGTATCCTCAGGGGCGAAAAACTGTTTTTT. As protein: CASSILRGEKLFF.

The CDR3 region has the DNA TGTGCCAGCAGCGTGACAGGGGAAGCCTCACCCCTCCACTTT. This encodes CASSVTGEASPLHF. The gene calls are TRBV5-4 and TRBJ1-6, with 8 bases fitting TRBD1. Germline loops: CDR1 SGHNT, CDR2 YYREEE (reference sequence). Trimming took 4 bases from V and 10 from J; bases not matched to a gene: 7. This CDR3 is built from 14 residues.